This T cell receptor beta chain appears in the sequencing data of a study of shared clonotypes between healthy human individuals. About the research overall: For every donor, three CD4 naive, three CD4 memory, two CD8 naive and one CD8 memory plates were used.

Trimming took 2 bases from V and 0 from J; bases not matched to a gene: 6. Germline V gene lookup returns CDR1 SGHRS and CDR2 YFSETQ. The CDR3 extends over 17 amino acids. A remark on this clone: Antigen specificity is unknown.

At the deep level, the assay was run. TCRdb's table, derived via immunoSEQ multiplex PCR, lists solely in-frame clones and lacks some. The table has about 2.3 million clones, approximately 93% seen once. Study outcomes and limitations: The sampled material consisted only of blood, and tissue repertoires are likely to differ.

CD4+ cells yielded CD45RA+ naive and CD45RA-negative memory subsets. The receptor comes from a man between 18 and 29 years old in good health. Some clones in this sample may be carry-over from other donors' samples. The V gene is TRBV5-1, the J gene TRBJ2-1; 9 nucleotides agree with TRBD2. Sequencing was carried out using naive CD4+ T cells from PBMCs. Noted subset: CD45RA+ positively selected. The CDR3 protein is CASSFLTSGSSYNEQFF. The CDR3 DNA reads as TGCGCCAGCAGCTTCCTGACTAGCGGCAGCTCCTACAATGAGCAGTTCTTC.